The 21 T cell receptor beta chains in this list originate from one sample, sequenced in a study of cytomegalovirus exposure and HLA in healthy donors. The PCR contained 60 Vbeta and 13 Jbeta primers. The repertoire was sequenced with immunoSEQ multiplex PCR; TCRdb's copy has only in-frame clones and lacks some. Of some 170,000 clones listed, 80% were seen once; the top ten hold about a tenth. The specimen sequenced was PBMCs. These receptors were taken from a young man in good health and CMV-seropositive.

The chain recombines TRBV15 with TRBJ1-2, with D hard to call. The CDR3 runs 15 residues. Trimming removed 0 bases at V and 6 bases at J, with 14 bases between. Germline V gene data show CDR1 as LNHNV and CDR2 as YYDKDF (reference sequence). CDR3 loop: CATSRDLLEVDGYTF. The CDR3 DNA sequence: TGTGCCACCAGCAGAGATCTCTTGGAGGTGGATGGCTACACCTTC.

The chain has TRBV30 and TRBJ1-6; tentatively, D is TRBD1 (5 bases). CDR3 length equals 14 residues. Germline CDR1 and CDR2: GTSNPN and SVGIG (reference sequence). Trimming removed 2 bases from V and 3 bases from J, with 8 bases in between. CDR3 residues: CAWSTTVYNSPLHF. The CDR3, as DNA: TGTGCCTGGAGTACGACAGTCTATAATTCACCCCTCCACTTT.

Notes on this clone: An end of the junction differs from the germline gene, which may be a read error. The chain couples TRBV5-5 to TRBJ2-2; 8 positions match TRBD2. This CDR3 comprises 12 residues. Germline V CDR1 and CDR2: SGHKS, YYEKEE (reference sequence). The CDR3 bases are TGTGCCAGCAGCCTTATGGCGGGGGGGCTGTTTTTT. As protein: CASSLMAGGLFF.

As for this clone: A junction end diverges from the germline sequence, so it may reflect a read error. The genes are TRBV5-1 and TRBJ2-2, with TRBD1 matching 8 bases. This CDR3 is 14 amino acids long. Germline V CDR1 and CDR2: SGHRS, YFSETQ. CDR3 nucleotides: TGCGCCAGCAGGACAGGGGAAAACATCGGGGAGCTGTTTTTT. It encodes CASRTGENIGELFF.

V and J are TRBV19 and TRBJ2-1; possibly TRBD2 for D (5 bases). V lost 1 base to trimming and J lost 2 bases, with 12 bases between them. Germline V CDR1 and CDR2: LNHDA, SQIVND (reference sequence). There are 16 residues in the CDR3. For the CDR3, the DNA is TGTGCCAGTAGTATAGGGGCCGGGGATGCCTACAATGAGCAGTTCTTC. It encodes CASSIGAGDAYNEQFF.

Worth noting for this clone: The germline gene is not matched at one end of the junction; a read error may be the cause. The chain employs TRBV7-9 and TRBJ1-1, with TRBD1 identical over 7 bases. The CDR3 contains 14 residues. CDR1 and CDR2 (germline): SEHNR, FQNEAQ (reference sequence). The DNA for the CDR3 is TGTGTCAGCAGCCTTACAGGGGTGAACACTGAAGCTTTCTTT. As protein: CVSSLTGVNTEAFF.

The chain combines TRBV30 with TRBJ1-3; D remains ambiguous. This CDR3 is built from 14 residues. Germline CDR1 GTSNPN, CDR2 SVGIG (reference sequence). Trimming took off 0 bases at V and 1 base at J, with 7 bases between the two ends. Here the CDR3 reads CAWSVLGSGNTIYF. As DNA, the CDR3 is TGTGCCTGGAGTGTACTAGGGTCTGGAAACACCATATATTTT.

Comment on this clone: A much larger clone differs by one base, so this may be a read error. The sample holds other DNA sequences that translate to the same CDR3. The chain carries TRBV30 and TRBJ2-5; 7 positions match TRBD2. The CDR3 consists of 14 residues. The germline V gene has CDR1 GTSNPN and CDR2 SVGIG (reference sequence). The trim removed 3 bases at V and 5 bases at J, leaving 9 bases unmatched. CDR3 DNA sequence: TGTGCCTGGAGAGGGATTGGGGGGGAGGAGACCCAGTACTTC. It codes for CAWRGIGGEETQYF.

This clone has only a few counts. V usage is TRBV6-6 and J usage is TRBJ1-2, with 8 bases that match TRBD1. CDR1 and CDR2 (germline): MNHNY, SVGAGI (reference sequence). The CDR3 is 15 amino acids. V dropped 3 bases and J dropped 0; count of bases not matched to a gene: 3. Written as DNA, the CDR3 is TGTGCCAGCAGTTATGACAGGGGAACTAACTATGGCTACACCTTC. Translation gives CASSYDRGTNYGYTF.

This rearrangement joins TRBV14 to TRBJ2-1, with TRBD2 identical over 7 bases. CDR1 and CDR2 from the germline V gene are SGHDN and FVKESK. V was clipped by 1 base and J by 7 bases; unmatched bases: 7. The CDR3 has 15 residues. CDR3 sequence reads: CASSQADGGWNEQFF. CDR3 DNA: TGTGCCAGCAGCCAAGCGGACGGGGGGTGGAATGAGCAGTTCTTC.

J is TRBJ1-4 and V is TRBV2, with D perhaps matching TRBD1 (6 bases). Germline V lookup: CDR1 SNHLY, CDR2 FYNNEI. Trimming took 6 bases from V and 5 from J, leaving 16 bases between them. The length of the CDR3 is 15 residues. DNA of the CDR3: TGTGCCAGCAGCGAGATGACAGGAAAAAATGAAAAACTGTTTTTT. Encoded protein: CASSEMTGKNEKLFF.

This chain connects TRBV7-9 to TRBJ2-4; 9 nucleotides match TRBD1. This CDR3 region has 17 residues. The germline V gene has CDR1 SEHNR and CDR2 FQNEAQ (reference sequence). The trim removed 4 bases at V and 12 bases at J, leaving 19 bases unmatched. CDR3 DNA: TGTGCCAGCAGCTCAGAAAGAACCGGGACAGGGTTTTCGAGTCAGTACTTC. Protein product: CASSSERTGTGFSSQYF.

V usage is TRBV4-2 and J usage is TRBJ2-1, with 7 bases lining up with TRBD1. The CDR3 is made up of 16 amino acids. Germline CDR1 and CDR2: LGHNA and YNFKEQ. Germline trimming cut 4 bases from V and 1 base from J; bases unmatched to any gene: 7. CDR3 residues: CASSRSGTESYNEQFF. As DNA, the CDR3 is TGTGCCAGCAGCCGGTCCGGGACAGAATCCTACAATGAGCAGTTCTTC.

The chain has TRBV5-1 and TRBJ2-1; 11 bases align to TRBD2. The CDR3 sequence is 15 residues long. From germline, CDR1 is SGHRS and CDR2 YFSETQ. The junction had 9 bases not matched to a gene; V was cut back by 3 bases and J by 10 bases. CDR3 bases: TGCGCCAGCAGCTGGGTACTAGCGGGAGAGGACGAGCAGTTCTTC. This gives the protein CASSWVLAGEDEQFF.

The chain uses TRBV28 and TRBJ2-7; 7 positions agree with TRBD1. Per the germline V gene, CDR1 is MDHEN and CDR2 is SYDVKM. The junction had 6 bases not matched to a gene; V was cut back by 5 bases and J by 2 bases. CDR3 length equals 14 residues. The CDR3: CASSPPGQPYEQYF. The CDR3, as DNA: TGTGCCAGCAGTCCACCGGGACAGCCCTACGAGCAGTACTTC.

The rearrangement uses TRBV5-4 and TRBJ2-1; TRBD1 is a possible D gene (6 bases). Trimming removed 4 bases at V and 6 bases at J, with 11 bases between. Germline CDR1 SGHNT, CDR2 YYREEE (reference sequence). The CDR3 loop spans 13 amino acids. The CDR3 here is CASSHPDSNEQFF. The DNA for the CDR3 is TGTGCCAGCAGCCACCCGGACAGCAATGAGCAGTTCTTC.

The J gene is TRBJ1-4, the V gene TRBV5-4; no clear D gene. Between the trimmed V and J ends, which lost 3 bases and 8 bases, there was a span of 11 bases. This CDR3 comprises 13 residues. CDR1 and CDR2 (germline): SGHNT, YYREEE (reference sequence). The CDR3 DNA follows: TGTGCCAGCAGCTCGACGAACGGGGAAAAACTGTTTTTT. Translation: CASSSTNGEKLFF.

The chain's CDR3 is CASRWDRSTDTQYF. The DNA for the CDR3 is TGTGCCAGCAGGTGGGACAGAAGCACAGATACGCAGTATTTT. The chain carries TRBV6-1 and TRBJ2-3, with 7 bases fitting TRBD1. This CDR3 contains 14 residues. The V gene's germline CDR1 is MNHNS and CDR2 SASEGT. J lost 0 bases, V lost 6 bases, and 3 bases had no gene match.

The V and J genes are TRBV7-9 and TRBJ1-5; TRBD1 aligns across 7 bases. CDR3 length: 14 residues. After removal of 4 bases from V and 5 bases from J, the junction contained 5 bases not matched to a gene. Germline values: CDR1 SEHNR, CDR2 FQNEAQ (reference sequence). The CDR3 loop reads CASSSTGSHQPQHF. In DNA, the CDR3 is TGTGCCAGCAGCTCGACAGGGTCCCATCAGCCCCAGCATTTT. Complete variable domain (other parts from reference TRBV7-9 and TRBJ1-5): DTGVSQNPRHKITKRGQNVTFRCDPISEHNRLYWYRQTLGQGPEFLTYFQNEAQLEKSRLLSDRFSAERPKGSFSTLEIQRTEQGDSAMYLCASSSTGSHQPQHFGDGTRLSIL.

The J gene is TRBJ2-7, the V gene TRBV7-9, with 7 positions matching TRBD1. CDR3 length equals 16 residues. After removal of 6 bases from V and 3 bases from J, the junction contained 14 bases not matched to a gene. Germline CDR1 is SEHNR and CDR2 is FQNEAQ (reference sequence). The CDR3 DNA is TGTGCCAGCAGTCCAACTGAGGGGGCAAGTATCTACGAGCAGTACTTC. Protein product: CASSPTEGASIYEQYF. The complete variable domain, with remaining parts taken from reference TRBV7-9 and TRBJ2-7, reads DTGVSQNPRHKITKRGQNVTFRCDPISEHNRLYWYRQTLGQGPEFLTYFQNEAQLEKSRLLSDRFSAERPKGSFSTLEIQRTEQGDSAMYLCASSPTEGASIYEQYFGPGTRLTVT.

The chain joins TRBV19 to TRBJ1-1; D is ambiguous. The germline V gene encodes CDR1 LNHDA and CDR2 SQIVND (reference sequence). The ends were cut back, 5 bases at V and 1 base at J, with 5 bases in the middle. The CDR3 has 12 residues. CDR3 sequence: CASSRANTEAFF. CDR3 nucleotide sequence: TGTGCCAGTAGTCGCGCGAACACTGAAGCTTTCTTT. Drawing the rest from reference TRBV19 and TRBJ1-1, the complete variable domain is DGGITQSPKYLFRKEGQNVTLSCEQNLNHDAMYWYRQDPGQGLRLIYYSQIVNDFQKGDIAEGYSVSREKKESFPLTVTSAQKNPTAFYLCASSRANTEAFFGQGTRLTVV.